Given below is one TCR beta chain in context. This entry comes from a study of blood T cell repertoires in COVID-19. Trimming pared 0 bases from V and 3 bases from J, leaving 8 bases between. In germline, CDR1 is SGHTA, CDR2 FQGTGA. This CDR3 is 14 amino acids long. Assay used: immunoSEQ multiplex PCR; TCRdb lists only in-frame clones, some missing. The sample gives under 100,000 clones, 70% to 90% of which show up once; about 13% is in the top ten. V gene TRBV7-3 combines with J gene TRBJ2-5, with D tentatively TRBD2 (6 bases). This clonotype originated in a human donor in a cohort sampled during active COVID-19. Sequenced sample: peripheral blood. CDR3 sequence (DNA): TGTGCCAGCAGCTTAACTGGCGGGGAAGAGACCCAGTACTTC. Its translation: CASSLTGGEETQYF.